This TCR beta chain was profiled in a study of identical twins. This clonotype was detected many times. No antigen is known for it. TCRdb independently ran MiXCR on the 5' RACE reads; one entry per CDR3 protein. Of about 900,000 distinct CDR3 sequences in the sample, 9% to 15% were seen once. The CDR3 is made up of 14 amino acids. The V and J ends lost 5 bases and 5 bases, in that order; junction bases with no gene match: 6. General study points: Twin sharing of out-of-frame TCR alpha was underestimated by models in monozygotic pairs.

These data are also associated with another study on yellow fever vaccine responses in identical twins.

This clonotype was sampled from a woman younger than 30 in good health. Material: PBMCs. This chain links TRBV12-3 or TRBV12-4 with TRBJ2-7; 10 bases are a match to TRBD2. The CDR3 spells CASSPTGLADEQYF. The CDR3 DNA sequence: TGTGCCAGCAGTCCCACAGGACTAGCGGACGAGCAGTACTTC.